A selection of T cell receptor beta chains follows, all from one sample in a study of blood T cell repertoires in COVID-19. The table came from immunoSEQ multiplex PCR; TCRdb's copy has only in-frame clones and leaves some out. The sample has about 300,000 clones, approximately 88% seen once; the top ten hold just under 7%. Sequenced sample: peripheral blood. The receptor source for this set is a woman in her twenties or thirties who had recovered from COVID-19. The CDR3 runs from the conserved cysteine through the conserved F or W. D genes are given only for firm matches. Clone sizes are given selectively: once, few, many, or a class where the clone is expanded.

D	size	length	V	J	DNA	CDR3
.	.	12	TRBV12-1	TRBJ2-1	TGTGCCAGCAGCCCCCGGGGGGAGGAGCAGTTCTTC	CASSPRGEEQFF
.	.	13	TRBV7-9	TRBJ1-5	TGTGCCAGCAGCTTACAGGTAGATCAGCCCCAGCATTTT	CASSLQVDQPQHF
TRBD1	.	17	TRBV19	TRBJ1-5	TGTGCCAGTACCCTATGGGACAGGGGTATTGGCAATCAGCCCCAGCATTTT	CASTLWDRGIGNQPQHF
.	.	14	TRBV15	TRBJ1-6	TGTGCCACCAGCAGAGATGGGGCAGTCTCACCCCTCCACTTT	CATSRDGAVSPLHF
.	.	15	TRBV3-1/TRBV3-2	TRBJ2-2	TGTGCCAGCAGCCAGTGGGAGTCGTCGGCCGGGGAGCTGTTTTTT	CASSQWESSAGELFF
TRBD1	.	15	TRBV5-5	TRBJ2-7	TGTGCCAGCAGCTTGGCCGGGACAGGGGGCTACGAGCAGTACTTC	CASSLAGTGGYEQYF
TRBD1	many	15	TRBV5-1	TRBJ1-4	TGCGCCAGCAGCCCGGGGGACAGGAATCCCGAAAAACTGTTTTTT	CASSPGDRNPEKLFF
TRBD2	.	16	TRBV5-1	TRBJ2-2	TGCGCCAGCAGAGGGGAGGGTCACGCCGTCGGCGGGGAGCTGTTTTTT	CASRGEGHAVGGELFF
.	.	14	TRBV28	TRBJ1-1	TGTGCCAGCAGTTTAGGGCGGGCTAACACTGAAGCTTTCTTT	CASSLGRANTEAFF
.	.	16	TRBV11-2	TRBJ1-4	TGTGCCAGCAGCTCTACAAGGGGCCGAACTAATGAAAAACTGTTTTTT	CASSSTRGRTNEKLFF
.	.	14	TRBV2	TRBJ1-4	TGTGCCAGCATTAGAACAGCCGGAGGGGAAAAACTGTTTTTT	CASIRTAGGEKLFF
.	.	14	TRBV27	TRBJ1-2	TGTGCCAGCAGGTTCCTCCAGGGGAACTATGGCTACACCTTC	CASRFLQGNYGYTF
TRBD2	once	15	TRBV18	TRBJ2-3	TGTGCCAGCTCCGGGGGAGGGGCTGAAACAGATACGCAGTATTTT	CASSGGGAETDTQYF
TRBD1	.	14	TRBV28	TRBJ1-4	TGTGCCAGCAGTTGGACAGGGGATGGGGAAAAACTGTTTTTT	CASSWTGDGEKLFF
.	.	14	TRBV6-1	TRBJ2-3	TGTGCCAGCAGTGAAGCGGAGGGGGCGGGTACGCAGTATTTT	CASSEAEGAGTQYF
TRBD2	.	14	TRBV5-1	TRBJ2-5	TGCGCCAGCAGCTTCGGGACTAGCGGTGAGACCCAGTACTTC	CASSFGTSGETQYF
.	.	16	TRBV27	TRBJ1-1	TGTGCCAGCAGTTTATTTGGGGTCGGAGCGGACACTGAAGCTTTCTTT	CASSLFGVGADTEAFF
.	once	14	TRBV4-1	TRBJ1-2	TGCGCCAGCAGCCAGATGACAGGACCCTATGGCTACACCTTC	CASSQMTGPYGYTF
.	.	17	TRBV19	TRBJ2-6	TGTGCCAGTAGTTCCTATTTCAGGGGAGCTGGGGCCAACGTCCTGACTTTC	CASSSYFRGAGANVLTF
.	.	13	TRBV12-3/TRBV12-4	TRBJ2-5	TGTGCCAGCAGTCCCCGACAGGAGGAGACCCAGTACTTC	CASSPRQEETQYF
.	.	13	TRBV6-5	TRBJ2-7	TGTGCCAGCTCCGTGCAGGGGAACTACGAGCAGTACTTC	CASSVQGNYEQYF
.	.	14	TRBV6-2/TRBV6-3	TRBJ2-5	TGTGCCAGCAGTTACCGGCGGGGAGTAGAGACCCAGTACTTC	CASSYRRGVETQYF
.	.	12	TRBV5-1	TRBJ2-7	TGCGCCAGCAGCCCAGGGAACTACGAGCAGTACTTC	CASSPGNYEQYF
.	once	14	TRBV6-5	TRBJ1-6	TGTGCCAGCAGTTATAGTTTTCAACAGACACCCCTCCACTTT	CASSYSFQQTPLHF
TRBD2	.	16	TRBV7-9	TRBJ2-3	TGTGCCAGCGGTTCGCTGAGCGGGGGGAGCACAGATACGCAGTATTTT	CASGSLSGGSTDTQYF
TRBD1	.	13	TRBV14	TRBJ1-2	TGTGCCAGCAGCCCCACAGGGGTCGGGGGCTACACCTTC	CASSPTGVGGYTF
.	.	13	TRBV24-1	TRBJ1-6	TGTGCCACCAGGCAGGCTCAGGATTCACCCCTCCACTTT	CATRQAQDSPLHF
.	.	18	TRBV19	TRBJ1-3	TGTGCCAGTAGTCGGAATCCAAAGGGACTATCGACCGGAAACACCATATATTTT	CASSRNPKGLSTGNTIYF
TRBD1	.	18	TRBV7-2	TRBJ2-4	TGTGCCAGCAGCTTAGGTCGTCGGCAGGGGGCGGTGAAAAACATTCAGTACTTC	CASSLGRRQGAVKNIQYF
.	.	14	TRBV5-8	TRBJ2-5	TGTGCCAGCAGCGAATACGGGAGCCACGAGACCCAGTACTTC	CASSEYGSHETQYF
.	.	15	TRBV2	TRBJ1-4	TGTGCCAGCAGCGACCTACAGGGCCTACATGAAAAACTGTTTTTT	CASSDLQGLHEKLFF
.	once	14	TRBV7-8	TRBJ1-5	TGTGCCAGCAGCCAGGACTCTAGCAATCAGCCCCAGCATTTT	CASSQDSSNQPQHF
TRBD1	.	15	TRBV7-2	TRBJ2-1	TGTGCCAGCAGCTTAGCCTGGACAGGGAACAATGAGCAGTTCTTC	CASSLAWTGNNEQFF
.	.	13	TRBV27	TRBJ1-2	TGTGCCAGCAGTCCATCCTCCCGGGATGGCTACACCTTC	CASSPSSRDGYTF
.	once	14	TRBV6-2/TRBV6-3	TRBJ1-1	TGTGCCAGCAGTTACTCCAGGGAGGGGACTGAAGCTTTCTTT	CASSYSREGTEAFF
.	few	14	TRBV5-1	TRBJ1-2	TGCGCCAGCAGCTCTCAGGGAGGAGACTATGGCTACACCTTC	CASSSQGGDYGYTF
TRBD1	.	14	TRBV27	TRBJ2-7	TGTGCCAGCAGTTTCCTGGACAGGGGTTACGAGCAGTACTTC	CASSFLDRGYEQYF
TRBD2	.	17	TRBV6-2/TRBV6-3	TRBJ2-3	TGTGCCAGCAGTTACCCCTCGCCTAGCGGGGTCCCAGATACGCAGTATTTT	CASSYPSPSGVPDTQYF
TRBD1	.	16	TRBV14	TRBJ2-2	TGTGCCAGCAGCCGCCCCGGGACAGGGCACACCGGGGAGCTGTTTTTT	CASSRPGTGHTGELFF
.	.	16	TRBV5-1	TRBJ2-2	TGCGCCAGCAGCTTGGCAGGGCACCCGGACACCGGGGAGCTGTTTTTT	CASSLAGHPDTGELFF
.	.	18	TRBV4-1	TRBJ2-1	TGCGCCAGCAGCCAAGTTCGGGGGGCCCTTAGCTCCTACAATGAGCAGTTCTTC	CASSQVRGALSSYNEQFF
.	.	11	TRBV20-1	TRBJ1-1	TGCAGTACCACACAGAACACTGAAGCTTTCTTT	CSTTQNTEAFF
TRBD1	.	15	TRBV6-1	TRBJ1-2	TGTGCCAGCAGTGATACGGACAGGGGTAACTATGGCTACACCTTC	CASSDTDRGNYGYTF
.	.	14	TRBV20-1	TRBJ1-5	TGCAGTGCTAGTCTCCCAGGGGAAAATCAGCCCCAGCATTTT	CSASLPGENQPQHF
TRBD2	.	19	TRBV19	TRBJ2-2	TGTGCCAGTAGTATCGGGGCTGCTAGCGGGGGGGCCCCGGACGGGGAGCTGTTTTTT	CASSIGAASGGAPDGELFF
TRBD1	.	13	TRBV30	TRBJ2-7	TGTGCCTGGAGGTTTACAGGGGCGGGCGCGCAGTACTTC	CAWRFTGAGAQYF
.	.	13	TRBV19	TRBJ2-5	TGTGCCAGTAGTGAAGGGGGAAAAGAGACCCAGTACTTC	CASSEGGKETQYF
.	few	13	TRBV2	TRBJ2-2	TGTGCCAGCAGTGATTCCTACCGCGGGGAGCTGTTTTTT	CASSDSYRGELFF
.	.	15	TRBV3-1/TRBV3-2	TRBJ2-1	TGTGCCAGCAGCCAAGACAGGGGAACCTACAATGAGCAGTTCTTC	CASSQDRGTYNEQFF
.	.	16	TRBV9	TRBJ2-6	TGTGCCAGCAGCGTAAACTTGCGCTCTGGGGCCAACGTCCTGACTTTC	CASSVNLRSGANVLTF
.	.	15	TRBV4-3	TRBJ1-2	TGCGCCAGCAGCCAAGATAAATCCAGAAACTATGGCTACACCTTC	CASSQDKSRNYGYTF